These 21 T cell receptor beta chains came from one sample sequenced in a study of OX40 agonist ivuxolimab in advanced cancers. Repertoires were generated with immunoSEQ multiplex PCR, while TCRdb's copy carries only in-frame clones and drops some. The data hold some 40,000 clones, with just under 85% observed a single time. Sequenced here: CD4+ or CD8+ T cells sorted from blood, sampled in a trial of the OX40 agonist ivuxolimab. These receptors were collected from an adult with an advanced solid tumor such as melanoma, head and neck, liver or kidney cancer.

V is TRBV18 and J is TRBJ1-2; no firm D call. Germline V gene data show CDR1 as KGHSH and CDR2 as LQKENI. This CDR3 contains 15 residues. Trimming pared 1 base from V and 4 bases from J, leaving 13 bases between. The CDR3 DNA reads TGTGCCAGCTCACCACAACCCCGGGCTGCCTATGGCTACACCTTC. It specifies CASSPQPRAAYGYTF.

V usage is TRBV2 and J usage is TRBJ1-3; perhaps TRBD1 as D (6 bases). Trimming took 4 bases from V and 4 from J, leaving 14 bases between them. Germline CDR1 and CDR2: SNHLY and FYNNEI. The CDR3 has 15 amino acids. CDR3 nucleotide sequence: TGTGCCAGCAGTGGGTTCAGGGGTGGCGGAAACACCATATATTTT. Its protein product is CASSGFRGGGNTIYF.

The CDR3 loop reads CATGTGIETQYF. The CDR3 DNA follows: TGTGCCACCGGGACAGGGATAGAGACCCAGTACTTC. The chain has TRBV15 and TRBJ2-5; the match to TRBD1 covers 9 bases. The CDR3 covers 12 residues. Trimming removed 8 bases from V and 4 bases from J; junction bases left unmatched: 2. Germline assignment: CDR1 LNHNV and CDR2 YYDKDF (reference sequence).

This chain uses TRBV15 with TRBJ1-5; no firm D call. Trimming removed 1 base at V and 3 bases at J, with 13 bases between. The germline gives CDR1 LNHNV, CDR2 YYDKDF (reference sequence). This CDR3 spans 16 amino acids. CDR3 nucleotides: TGTGCCACCAGCAGAGGCTGGGGAGGGAACAATCAGCCCCAGCATTTT. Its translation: CATSRGWGGNNQPQHF.

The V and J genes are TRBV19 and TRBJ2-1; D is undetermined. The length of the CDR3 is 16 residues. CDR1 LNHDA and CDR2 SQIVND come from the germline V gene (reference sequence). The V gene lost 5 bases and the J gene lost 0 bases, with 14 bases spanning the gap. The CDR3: CASSSHYRSSYNEQFF. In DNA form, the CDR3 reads TGTGCCAGTAGTTCCCACTATCGGAGCTCCTACAATGAGCAGTTCTTC.

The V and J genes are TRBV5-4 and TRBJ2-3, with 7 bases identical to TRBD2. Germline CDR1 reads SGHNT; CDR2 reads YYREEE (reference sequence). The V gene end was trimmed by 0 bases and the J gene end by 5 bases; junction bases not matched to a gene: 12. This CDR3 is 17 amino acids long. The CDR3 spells CASSLAAGLAAQDTQYF. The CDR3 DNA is TGTGCCAGCAGCTTGGCCGCCGGGCTAGCGGCGCAAGATACGCAGTATTTT.

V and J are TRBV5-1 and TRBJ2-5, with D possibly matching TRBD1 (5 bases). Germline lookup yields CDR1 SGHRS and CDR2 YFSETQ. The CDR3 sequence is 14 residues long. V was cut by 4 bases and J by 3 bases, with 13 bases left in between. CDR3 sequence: CASSLSTVEETQYF. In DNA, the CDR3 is TGCGCCAGCAGCCTCTCGACAGTAGAAGAGACCCAGTACTTC.

CDR3 residues: CASRGPSSYEQYF. Written as DNA, the CDR3 is TGTGCCAGCAGGGGGCCCAGCTCCTACGAGCAGTACTTC. The V and J genes are TRBV7-9 and TRBJ2-7, with D possibly being TRBD1 (5 bases). Trimming removed 6 bases at V and 0 bases at J, with 9 bases between. The CDR3 covers 13 residues. Germline lookup yields CDR1 SEHNR and CDR2 FQNEAQ (reference sequence).

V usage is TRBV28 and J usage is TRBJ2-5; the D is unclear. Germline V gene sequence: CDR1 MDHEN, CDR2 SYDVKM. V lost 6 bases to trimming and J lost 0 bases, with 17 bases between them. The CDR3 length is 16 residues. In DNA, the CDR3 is TGTGCCAGCAGCACGTTTTCCAGGACGTACCAAGAGACCCAGTACTTC. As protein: CASSTFSRTYQETQYF.

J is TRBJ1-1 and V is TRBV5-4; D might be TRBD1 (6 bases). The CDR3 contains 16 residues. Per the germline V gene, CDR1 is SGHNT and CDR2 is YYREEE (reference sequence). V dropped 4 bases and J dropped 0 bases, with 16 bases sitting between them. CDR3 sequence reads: CASSDPDRAMNTEAFF. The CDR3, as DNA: TGTGCCAGCAGCGACCCGGACAGAGCTATGAACACTGAAGCTTTCTTT. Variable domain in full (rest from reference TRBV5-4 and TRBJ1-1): ETGVTQSPTHLIKTRGQQVTLRCSSQSGHNTVSWYQQALGQGPQFIFQYYREEENGRGNFPPRFSGLQFPNYSSELNVNALELDDSALYLCASSDPDRAMNTEAFFGQGTRLTVV.

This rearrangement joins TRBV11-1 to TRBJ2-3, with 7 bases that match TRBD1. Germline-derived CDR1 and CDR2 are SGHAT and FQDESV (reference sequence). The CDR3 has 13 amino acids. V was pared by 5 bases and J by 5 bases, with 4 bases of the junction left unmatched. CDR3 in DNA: TGTGCCAGCAGCCCCAACAGGGGAGATACGCAGTATTTT. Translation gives CASSPNRGDTQYF.

The CDR3: CASSVAGQNNSPLHF. The DNA of the CDR3 is TGTGCCAGCAGCGTAGCGGGACAAAATAATTCACCCCTCCACTTT. The genes are TRBV9 and TRBJ1-6; the D gene is possibly TRBD1 (6 bases). Trimming took off 0 bases at V and 5 bases at J, with 9 bases between the two ends. The CDR3 sequence is 15 residues long. Germline CDR1 reads SGDLS; CDR2 reads YYNGEE. Using reference TRBV9 and TRBJ1-6 for the parts outside the CDR3, the full variable domain is DSGVTQTPKHLITATGQRVTLRCSPRSGDLSVYWYQQSLDQGLQFLIQYYNGEERAKGNILERFSAQQFPDLHSELNLSSLELGDSALYFCASSVAGQNNSPLHFGNGTRLTVT.

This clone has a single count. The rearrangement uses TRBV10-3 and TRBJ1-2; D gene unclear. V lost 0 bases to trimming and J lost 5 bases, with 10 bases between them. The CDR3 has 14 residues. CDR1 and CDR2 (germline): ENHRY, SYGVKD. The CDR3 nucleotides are TGTGCCATCAGTGAGTCGGTGGAGAGATATGGCTACACCTTC. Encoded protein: CAISESVERYGYTF.

CDR3 region: CASSLTGLQETQYF. The DNA for the CDR3 is TGTGCCAGCAGCTTGACAGGTCTCCAAGAGACCCAGTACTTC. The gene calls are TRBV11-3 and TRBJ2-5, with D possibly TRBD1 on 6 matching bases. From germline, CDR1 is SGHNT and CDR2 YENEEA. V was cut by 3 bases and J by 1 base, with 9 bases left in between. The CDR3 has 14 amino acids.

CDR3 in amino acids: CAWSVLGGRPGLGAGDTQYF. In DNA, the CDR3 is TGTGCCTGGAGTGTACTAGGAGGGAGACCGGGACTAGGAGCGGGAGATACGCAGTATTTT. The rearrangement uses TRBV30 and TRBJ2-3; 8 bases align to TRBD2. With 0 bases clipped from V and 5 bases from J, the junction kept 22 bases outside the gene matches. The CDR3 is 20 residues long. Germline V gives CDR1 GTSNPN, CDR2 SVGIG (reference sequence).

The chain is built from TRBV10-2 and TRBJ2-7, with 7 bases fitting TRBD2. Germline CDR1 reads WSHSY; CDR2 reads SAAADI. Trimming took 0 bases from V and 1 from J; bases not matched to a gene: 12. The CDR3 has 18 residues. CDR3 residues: CASSESVESWGGSYEQYF. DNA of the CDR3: TGCGCCAGCAGTGAGTCGGTCGAATCCTGGGGGGGTTCCTACGAGCAGTACTTC.

CDR3 nucleotide sequence: TGTGCCAGCAGTCCGACAGGGGGCCCTTATGAGCAGTTCTTC. It specifies CASSPTGGPYEQFF. This rearrangement joins TRBV27 to TRBJ2-1; 10 nucleotides match TRBD1. The length of the CDR3 is 14 residues. The germline V gene has CDR1 MNHEY and CDR2 SMNVEV (reference sequence). With V trimmed by 5 bases and J by 8 bases, 6 bases remained unmatched.

CDR3 DNA: TGTGCCAGCAGCCAAGATCCCGGGACAGGGTATGAAAAACTGTTTTTT. Encoded protein: CASSQDPGTGYEKLFF. The chain uses TRBV4-2 and TRBJ1-4, with 9 bases that match TRBD1. Germline trimming cut 0 bases from V and 6 bases from J; bases unmatched to any gene: 5. Germline V gives CDR1 LGHNA, CDR2 YNFKEQ. This CDR3 comprises 16 residues.

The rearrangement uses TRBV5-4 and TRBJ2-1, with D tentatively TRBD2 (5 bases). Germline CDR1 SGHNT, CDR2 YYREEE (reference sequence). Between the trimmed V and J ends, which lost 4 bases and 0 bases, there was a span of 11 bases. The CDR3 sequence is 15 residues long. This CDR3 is CASSQDFSSYNEQFF. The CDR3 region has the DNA TGTGCCAGCAGCCAGGACTTTAGCTCCTACAATGAGCAGTTCTTC.

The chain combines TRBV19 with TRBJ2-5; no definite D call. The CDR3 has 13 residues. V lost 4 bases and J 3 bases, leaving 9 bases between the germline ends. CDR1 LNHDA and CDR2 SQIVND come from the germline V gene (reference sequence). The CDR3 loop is CASSSQQEETQYF. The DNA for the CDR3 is TGTGCCAGTAGTAGCCAGCAGGAAGAGACCCAGTACTTC.

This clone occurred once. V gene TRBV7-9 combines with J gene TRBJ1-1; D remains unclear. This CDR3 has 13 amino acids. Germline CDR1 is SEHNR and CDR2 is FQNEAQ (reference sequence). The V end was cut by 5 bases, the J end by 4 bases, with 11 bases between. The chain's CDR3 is CASSPVSGTEAFF. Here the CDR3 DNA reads TGTGCCAGCAGCCCCGTCTCGGGCACTGAAGCTTTCTTT.